This T cell receptor (beta chain) was captured in a study of cytomegalovirus exposure and HLA in healthy donors. 13 Jbeta primers and 60 Vbeta primers were used for the PCR. The repertoire was sequenced with immunoSEQ multiplex PCR; TCRdb's copy has only in-frame clones and lacks some. The data show about 140,000 clones, with about 80% seen just once and 9% to 10% held by the top ten. CDR1 and CDR2 (germline): SGHAT, FQNNGV. This CDR3 has 15 amino acids. The V end lost 1 base, the J end lost 1 base, and 10 bases lay between the germline ends. The sequence was collected from a woman aged 55-70 years in good health and CMV-seropositive. The chain joins TRBV11-2 to TRBJ2-5; no definite D call. Sequencing used PBMCs. The CDR3 spells CASSLAHLLQETQYF. Here the CDR3 DNA reads TGTGCCAGCAGCTTAGCCCATTTACTCCAAGAGACCCAGTACTTC.